Sequencing of this TCR beta chain was carried out in a study of CD8+ T cells in alopecia areata. Investigators isolated RNA and reverse transcribed it into cDNA to act as the sequencing template. This table comes from immunoSEQ multiplex PCR, and its TCRdb copy is limited to in-frame clones, with some not included. Of approximately 100,000 clones listed, around three fifths are singletons. Of note for this clone: Its antigen is still unknown.

CDR3 length: 15 residues. From germline, CDR1 is SGHRS and CDR2 YFSETQ. V was pared by 0 bases and J by 5 bases, with 6 bases of the junction left unmatched. Findings and caveats of the study: Normal skin contains resident alphabeta T cells, and these are also sequenced in scalp samples. It was lesional scalp, especially alopecia totalis/universalis, that showed higher clonality than normal scalp. Researchers reported that TCR sharing among patients proved less clear than in mice, possibly HLA-linked.

The sorting of PBMCs gave CD4+ and CD8+ T cells. Sequenced sample: CD4+ T cells sorted from blood. This receptor was identified in a human donor in good health. The chain is built from TRBV5-1 and TRBJ2-3, with TRBD1 identical over 7 bases. The CDR3 coding sequence is TGCGCCAGCAGCTTGGAGAGGGGGCCTGAAGATACGCAGTATTTT. Its protein product is CASSLERGPEDTQYF.